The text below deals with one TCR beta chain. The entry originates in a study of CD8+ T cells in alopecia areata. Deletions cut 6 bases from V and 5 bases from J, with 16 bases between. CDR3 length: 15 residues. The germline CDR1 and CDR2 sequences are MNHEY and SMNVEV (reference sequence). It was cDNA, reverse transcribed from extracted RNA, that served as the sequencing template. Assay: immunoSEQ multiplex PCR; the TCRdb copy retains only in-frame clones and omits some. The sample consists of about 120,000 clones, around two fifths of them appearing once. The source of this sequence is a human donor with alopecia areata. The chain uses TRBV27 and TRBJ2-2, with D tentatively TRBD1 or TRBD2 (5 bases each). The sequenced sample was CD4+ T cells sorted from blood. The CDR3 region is CASSRQGPTTGELFF. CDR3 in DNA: TGTGCCAGCAGCCGCCAGGGACCGACTACCGGGGAGCTGTTTTTT.